The next 24 T cell receptor beta chains were all read from a single sample in a study of CD8+CD57+ T cells in acquired aplastic anemia. Genomic DNA, the template, was used for profiling of the TCR beta VDJ and CDR3. TCRdb ran MiXCR on the reads and lists one entry per CDR3 protein. Seen here are roughly 58,000 distinct CDR3 sequences, roughly 54% observed once, and the top ten hold roughly 2.5%. Source material: sorted CD4+, CD8+, or CD8+CD57+ T cells (not recorded which) from PBMCs. The receptors derive from a human donor in good health, serving as a control.

The rearrangement links TRBV15 to TRBJ1-6, with D unclear. The germline V gene encodes CDR1 LNHNV and CDR2 YYDKDF (reference sequence). The CDR3 loop spans 14 amino acids. Trimming cost V 0 bases and J 9 bases, with 9 bases left between them. CDR3 protein: CATSRDSGISPLHF. The CDR3 DNA reads TGTGCCACCAGCAGAGATAGTGGAATTTCACCCCTCCACTTT.

CDR3 amino acids: CAISEPGQGVREQYF. The CDR3 coding sequence is TGTGCCATCAGCGAACCAGGACAGGGTGTTAGGGAGCAGTACTTC. V gene TRBV10-3 combines with J gene TRBJ2-7; TRBD1 matches at 8 bases. V lost 6 bases to trimming and J lost 7 bases; unmatched junction nucleotides: 14. The CDR3 has 15 residues. Germline loops: CDR1 ENHRY, CDR2 SYGVKD.

This rearrangement joins TRBV20-1 to TRBJ2-7; TRBD1 agrees at 9 bases. Trimming at V came to 4 bases and at J to 6 bases, leaving 4 bases not matched to a gene. Germline V gene lookup returns CDR1 DFQATT and CDR2 SNEGSKA (reference sequence). The CDR3 is 12 amino acids. The CDR3 protein is CSATGQGLEQYF. Written as DNA, the CDR3 is TGCAGTGCTACGGGACAGGGCCTCGAGCAGTACTTC.

This clonotype was observed at least ten times. V usage is TRBV12-3 or TRBV12-4 and J usage is TRBJ2-3; 11 bases map to TRBD2. Losses at the gene ends were 7 bases for V and 0 bases for J; bases not matched to a gene: 6. The length of the CDR3 is 16 residues. CDR3 region: CASNPSGRSSTDTQYF. Written as DNA, the CDR3 is TGTGCCAGCAATCCTAGCGGGAGGTCCAGCACAGATACGCAGTATTTT.

This sequence joins TRBV2 and TRBJ2-5; D gene unclear. V was trimmed by 4 bases and J by 4 bases, leaving 13 bases between them. Germline-derived CDR1 and CDR2 are SNHLY and FYNNEI. This CDR3 region has 14 residues. CDR3 coding DNA: TGTGCCAGCAGTGGTGGGAACGTGGCAGAGACCCAGTACTTC. It codes for CASSGGNVAETQYF.

This clonotype was observed a few times. The chain has TRBV10-3 and TRBJ2-7, with 11 bases lining up with TRBD1. This CDR3 contains 14 residues. CDR1 and CDR2 from the germline V gene are ENHRY and SYGVKD. Trimming took 7 bases from V and 4 from J; bases not matched to a gene: 6. CDR3 region: CAIMGGTGGYEQYF. CDR3 bases: TGTGCCATCATGGGCGGGACAGGGGGATACGAGCAGTACTTC.

The table lists this clonotype with a few counts. The chain recombines TRBV12-3 or TRBV12-4 with TRBJ1-1, with D perhaps matching TRBD1 (5 bases). Trimming cost V 1 base and J 6 bases, with 12 bases left between them. This CDR3 is 14 amino acids long. CDR3 nucleotides: TGTGCCAGCAGTTTAGTGGGACCCTTGGCTGAAGCTTTCTTT. It codes for CASSLVGPLAEAFF.

The chain uses TRBV29-1 and TRBJ2-3, with 11 nucleotides matching TRBD2. This CDR3 contains 17 residues. V lost 6 bases to trimming and J lost 0 bases; unmatched junction nucleotides: 11. CDR1 and CDR2 (germline): SQVTM, ANQGSEA. This CDR3 is CSVLVTSGGPSTDTQYF. Here the CDR3 DNA reads TGCAGCGTCCTCGTCACTAGCGGGGGACCTAGCACAGATACGCAGTATTTT.

This chain joins TRBV7-3 and TRBJ1-1; no firm D call. Germline V gene sequence: CDR1 SGHTA, CDR2 FQGTGA. V was shortened by 5 bases and J by 8 bases, with 15 bases between the two germline ends. This CDR3 contains 13 residues. Written as DNA, the CDR3 is TGTGCCAGCAGCGTTGACGGACGCTACGAAGCTTTCTTT. It codes for CASSVDGRYEAFF.

The chain carries TRBV9 and TRBJ2-7; 9 nucleotides line up with TRBD1. Losses at the gene ends were 0 bases for V and 4 bases for J; bases not matched to a gene: 5. The CDR3 length is 15 residues. Germline CDR1 reads SGDLS; CDR2 reads YYNGEE. CDR3 coding DNA: TGTGCCAGCAGCGTAGAGCCGACAGGGGGTTACGAGCAGTACTTC. Translated, it gives CASSVEPTGGYEQYF. Full variable domain (remainder filled in from reference TRBV9 and TRBJ2-7): DSGVTQTPKHLITATGQRVTLRCSPRSGDLSVYWYQQSLDQGLQFLIQYYNGEERAKGNILERFSAQQFPDLHSELNLSSLELGDSALYFCASSVEPTGGYEQYFGPGTRLTVT.

This clonotype was seen ten or more times. In DNA form, the CDR3 reads TGTGCCAGCAGCCCTATGTCCAGCAGCAATCAGCCCCAGCATTTT. Translating it yields CASSPMSSSNQPQHF. V usage is TRBV7-9 and J usage is TRBJ1-5; D ambiguous. Trimming removed 5 bases from V and 1 base from J, with 12 bases in between. The CDR3 loop spans 15 amino acids. Germline-derived CDR1 and CDR2 are SEHNR and FQNEAQ (reference sequence).

The rearrangement joins TRBV19 to TRBJ2-7, with TRBD1 as a possible D gene (5 bases). Trimming removed 10 bases from V and 3 bases from J, with 13 bases in between. The CDR3 loop spans 12 amino acids. Germline loops: CDR1 LNHDA, CDR2 SQIVND (reference sequence). CDR3 sequence (DNA): TGTGCCACCTCGACAGTACTCTACGAGCAGTACTTC. This codes for CATSTVLYEQYF.

This clonotype occurred many times. This chain connects TRBV11-3 to TRBJ2-2; no firm D call. V was trimmed by 5 bases and J by 6 bases, leaving 19 bases between them. This CDR3 spans 16 amino acids. Looked up from germline, CDR1 is SGHNT and CDR2 is YENEEA. CDR3 loop: CASSHVFLEMAGELFF. The CDR3 DNA sequence: TGTGCCAGCAGCCACGTATTTCTAGAAATGGCCGGGGAGCTGTTTTTT. Full variable domain (missing parts from reference TRBV11-3 and TRBJ2-2): EAGVVQSPRYKIIEKKQPVAFWCNPISGHNTLYWYLQNLGQGPELLIRYENEEAVDDSQLPKDRFSAERLKGVDSTLKIQPAELGDSAVYLCASSHVFLEMAGELFFGEGSRLTVL.

This clonotype came up many times. The chain is built from TRBV7-3 and TRBJ2-3; 8 nucleotides match TRBD2. The CDR3 length is 16 residues. CDR1 and CDR2 from the germline V gene are SGHTA and FQGTGA. The J segment lost 1 base and the V segment lost 1 base, leaving 4 bases of the junction unmatched. CDR3 sequence (DNA): TGTGCCAGCAGCTTAAGTAGCGGGAAGGGCACAGATACGCAGTATTTT. This encodes CASSLSSGKGTDTQYF.

The chain is built from TRBV2 and TRBJ1-5; TRBD1 agrees at 7 bases. CDR1 SNHLY and CDR2 FYNNEI come from the germline V gene. V gave up 7 bases and J gave up 8 bases; unmatched junction bases: 11. The CDR3 contains 14 residues. The CDR3 DNA reads as TGTGCCAGCACCACGGACAGGTGGATGAAGCCCCAGCATTTT. It translates to CASTTDRWMKPQHF.

The chain has TRBV29-1 and TRBJ2-5; 12 bases map to TRBD2. The V gene's germline CDR1 is SQVTM and CDR2 ANQGSEA. J lost 5 bases, V lost 6 bases, and 4 bases had no gene match. This CDR3 region has 13 residues. The DNA of the CDR3 is TGCAGCGTGAATCTAGCGGGAGGGGAGACCCAGTACTTC. It encodes CSVNLAGGETQYF.

The chain recombines TRBV19 with TRBJ2-5; D is ambiguous. Looked up from germline, CDR1 is LNHDA and CDR2 is SQIVND (reference sequence). Trimming left V 6 bases short and J 4 bases short, with 9 bases between. The CDR3 consists of 12 residues. The CDR3 bases are TGTGCCAGTAGCCACGTCCGAGAGACCCAGTACTTC. It yields the protein CASSHVRETQYF.

This chain links TRBV15 with TRBJ1-2; D is undetermined. The CDR3 covers 13 residues. The germline CDR1 and CDR2 sequences are LNHNV and YYDKDF (reference sequence). V lost 0 bases and J 6 bases, leaving 8 bases between the germline ends. For the CDR3, the DNA is TGTGCCACCAGCAGAGACCCCTTGGATGGCTACACCTTC. This codes for CATSRDPLDGYTF.

The J gene is TRBJ2-3, the V gene TRBV5-1, with 13 positions matching TRBD2. After removal of 4 bases from V and 2 bases from J, the junction contained 4 bases not matched to a gene. This CDR3 spans 16 amino acids. Germline V gene data show CDR1 as SGHRS and CDR2 as YFSETQ. This CDR3 reads CASSIGLAGDTDTQYF. The CDR3 region has the DNA TGCGCCAGCAGCATCGGACTAGCGGGGGACACAGATACGCAGTATTTT.

The table lists this clonotype with many counts. The CDR3 DNA reads TGTGCCAGCAGCCAAGATAGGAGGGGGCGCAGGAATGAGCAGTTCTTC. Protein product: CASSQDRRGRRNEQFF. This chain uses TRBV4-2 with TRBJ2-1, with D maybe TRBD1 (7 bases). The CDR3 consists of 16 residues. Germline V lookup: CDR1 LGHNA, CDR2 YNFKEQ. With 0 bases removed from V and 7 bases from J, the gap between germline ends came to 16 bases.

This CDR3 is CASSLDRWPETQYF. The CDR3 nucleotides read TGTGCCAGCAGCTTAGACAGGTGGCCTGAGACCCAGTACTTC. This chain joins TRBV7-9 and TRBJ2-5, with TRBD1 as a possible D gene (5 bases). V was cut by 1 base and J by 5 bases, with 11 bases left in between. Germline lookup yields CDR1 SEHNR and CDR2 FQNEAQ (reference sequence). This CDR3 is 14 amino acids long.

This clonotype was found many times. The chain combines TRBV7-9 with TRBJ2-7, with 10 bases lining up with TRBD2. The CDR3 spans 17 residues. The trim removed 4 bases at V and 1 base at J, leaving 10 bases unmatched. CDR1 is SEHNR and CDR2 is FQNEAQ in the germline V gene (reference sequence). CDR3 nucleotides: TGTGCCAGCAGCTCCATGACTAGCGGGTCCATATCCTACGAGCAGTACTTC. Translation gives CASSSMTSGSISYEQYF.

This chain uses TRBV24-1 with TRBJ2-7; TRBD1 matches at 10 bases. The CDR3 extends over 17 amino acids. Germline CDR1 and CDR2: KGHDR and SFDVKD. V shed 3 bases and J 1 base; nucleotides not matched to a gene: 8. The CDR3 DNA reads as TGTGCCACCAGTGATCTAGGACAGGGGGAGAGGTCCTACGAGCAGTACTTC. Translation gives CATSDLGQGERSYEQYF.

The V gene is TRBV7-9, the J gene TRBJ1-4; D not resolved. This CDR3 region has 11 residues. Germline V gene sequence: CDR1 SEHNR, CDR2 FQNEAQ (reference sequence). V dropped 3 bases and J dropped 5 bases, with 1 base sitting between them. For the CDR3, the DNA is TGTGCCAGCAGCTTCAATGAAAAACTGTTTTTT. This codes for CASSFNEKLFF.